Below are 29 T cell receptor beta chains sequenced from a single sample in a study of sequential checkpoint blockade in melanoma. The treatment: randomized to nivolumab then ipilimumab (arm A) or the reverse (arm B). The data were produced by immunoSEQ multiplex PCR, yet TCRdb's version contains in-frame clones alone and is incomplete. The sample consists of about 22,000 clones, roughly 70% of them appearing once. The material sequenced was CD8+ T cells sorted from blood (inferred from file names), taken from a patient given nivolumab and ipilimumab in sequence. These receptor sequences come from a human donor with melanoma.

Regarding this clone: At one of its ends the junction is not consistent with the germline gene, which may arise from a read error. The gene calls are TRBV5-4 and TRBJ2-7, with no clear D. Germline loops: CDR1 SGHNT, CDR2 YYREEE (reference sequence). The CDR3 sequence is 15 residues long. The CDR3 sequence: CASSQLISVLSEQYF. CDR3 sequence (DNA): TGCGCCAGCAGCCAACTAATTTCAGTTTTAAGCGAGCAGTACTTC.

The chain recombines TRBV7-8 with TRBJ2-2; weak D call: TRBD2 (6 bases). The CDR3 is 16 amino acids. Germline-derived CDR1 and CDR2 are SGHVS and FQNEAQ. V lost 5 bases, J lost 0 bases, and 13 bases lay in between. This CDR3 is CASSGSGTPNTGELFF. The CDR3 DNA reads TGTGCCAGCAGCGGTAGCGGTACCCCGAACACCGGGGAGCTGTTTTTT.

This clone was counted a single time. The V gene is TRBV6-5, the J gene TRBJ2-3; the match to TRBD2 covers 10 bases. J was trimmed by 2 bases and V by 5 bases; bases with no gene match: 1. This CDR3 has 14 residues. CDR1 and CDR2 (germline): MNHEY, SVGAGI. The CDR3 is CASSSGGATDTQYF. CDR3 nucleotide sequence: TGTGCCAGCAGTAGCGGGGGGGCCACAGATACGCAGTATTTT.

This clone has more than one count but fewer than ten. The chain links TRBV19 to TRBJ1-3, with D uncertain. V lost 5 bases and J lost 3, with 17 bases in between. The germline gives CDR1 LNHDA, CDR2 SQIVND (reference sequence). The CDR3 runs to 16 residues. The CDR3 DNA sequence: TGTGCCAGTAGTTCTCTTGAACTAGAGAGTGGAAACACCATATATTTT. This sequence encodes CASSSLELESGNTIYF.

The V and J genes are TRBV15 and TRBJ2-7; 7 nucleotides match TRBD1. V shed 5 bases, J shed 0 bases, and the junction held 4 bases outside the gene matches. CDR3 length: 14 amino acids. Germline values: CDR1 LNHNV, CDR2 YYDKDF (reference sequence). DNA of the CDR3: TGTGCCACCAGCGAGGGACAGAGCTCCTACGAGCAGTACTTC. Its translation is CATSEGQSSYEQYF.

This rearrangement joins TRBV10-3 to TRBJ2-3; weak D call: TRBD2 (6 bases). The CDR3 runs to 12 residues. CDR1 is ENHRY, CDR2 SYGVKD, per germline. Trimming removed 11 bases from V and 5 bases from J, with 14 bases in between. This CDR3 is CAPTGEEDTQYF. Here the CDR3 DNA reads TGTGCCCCGACGGGGGAGGAAGATACGCAGTATTTT.

The chain recombines TRBV27 with TRBJ2-1, with 14 bases identical to TRBD2. This CDR3 has 17 amino acids. V trimming: 6 bases; J trimming: 1 base; junction bases outside the gene matches: 5. CDR1 is MNHEY, CDR2 SMNVEV, per germline (reference sequence). In nucleotides, the CDR3 is TGTGCCAGCAGCCTAGGACTAGCGGGGGGATCCTACAATGAGCAGTTCTTC. It is translated as CASSLGLAGGSYNEQFF.

The V and J genes are TRBV7-6 and TRBJ1-4; possibly TRBD1 for D (6 bases). The CDR3 consists of 15 residues. CDR1 SGHVS and CDR2 FNYEAQ come from the germline V gene. V dropped 6 bases and J dropped 3 bases, with 14 bases sitting between them. The CDR3 region is CASRPTGWANEKLFF. CDR3 bases: TGTGCCAGCAGGCCTACAGGGTGGGCTAATGAAAAACTGTTTTTT.

The chain links TRBV18 to TRBJ1-2, with D hard to call. Germline V gene sequence: CDR1 KGHSH, CDR2 LQKENI. The CDR3 consists of 15 residues. The germline V and J ends were trimmed by 3 bases and 4 bases, with 15 bases remaining between them. As DNA, the CDR3 is TGTGCCAGCTCACCTTCAAGTTCCGGAGGCTATGGCTACACCTTC. This gives the protein CASSPSSSGGYGYTF.

The CDR3 DNA reads as TGCGCCAGCAGCCAAGATTTTACAGGGTACAATGAGCAGTTCTTC. Translating it yields CASSQDFTGYNEQFF. The chain links TRBV4-3 to TRBJ2-1; possible D gene TRBD1, 6 bases. V was trimmed by 0 bases and J by 4 bases, leaving 10 bases between them. Germline loops: CDR1 LGHNA, CDR2 YSLEER. This CDR3 region has 15 residues.

By proportion, this clone is medium-sized (0.01 to 0.1%). The identical CDR3 is also encoded by other nucleotide sequences in the sample. The chain employs TRBV7-2 and TRBJ2-3, with TRBD2 matching 12 bases. The CDR3 length is 15 residues. Per germline, CDR1 SGHTA and CDR2 FQGNSA. Trimming removed 2 bases from V and 6 bases from J; junction bases left unmatched: 3. The CDR3 region has the DNA TGTGCCAGCAGCTTAATACTAGCGGGGGGCGATACGCAGTATTTT. It yields the protein CASSLILAGGDTQYF.

CDR3 in DNA: TGTGCCAGCAGCTTGGGAGGGCAGGGGGCTGGCGAGCAGTACTTC. Encoded protein: CASSLGGQGAGEQYF. This chain links TRBV7-8 with TRBJ2-7, with TRBD1 as a possible D gene (8 bases). This CDR3 contains 15 residues. V gave up 3 bases and J gave up 6 bases, with 18 bases separating them. Per the germline V gene, CDR1 is SGHVS and CDR2 is FQNEAQ.

The J gene is TRBJ2-1, the V gene TRBV9, with 11 bases aligning to TRBD2. The germline V gene encodes CDR1 SGDLS and CDR2 YYNGEE. This CDR3 is 16 amino acids long. Germline trimming cut 3 bases from V and 5 bases from J; bases unmatched to any gene: 7. The CDR3 DNA reads TGTGCCAGCAGCGGCCGACTAGCGGGGCCTGACAATGAGCAGTTCTTC. Amino acid sequence: CASSGRLAGPDNEQFF.

V gene TRBV27 combines with J gene TRBJ2-1; maybe TRBD1 (5 bases). The CDR3 has 17 amino acids. V was trimmed by 3 bases and J by 0 bases, leaving 15 bases between them. CDR1 and CDR2 (germline): MNHEY, SMNVEV (reference sequence). The DNA for the CDR3 is TGTGCCAGCAGTTTCAGGGCGGCTTCGAGCTCCTACAATGAGCAGTTCTTC. It translates to CASSFRAASSSYNEQFF.

This clone was detected only a few times. J is TRBJ2-2 and V is TRBV5-3; D is uncertain. TRBV5-3 is annotated as an ORF whose role is uncertain. CDR3 size: 12 residues. Trimming shortened V by 8 bases and J by 7 bases, and 12 bases separated the two germline ends. The CDR3 protein is CASSPFGGELFF. The CDR3 DNA follows: TGTGCCAGCAGCCCTTTCGGCGGGGAGCTGTTTTTT.

V and J are TRBV7-8 and TRBJ2-7, with TRBD2 matching over 11 bases. The V gene end was trimmed by 5 bases and the J gene end by 6 bases; junction bases not matched to a gene: 6. In germline, CDR1 is SGHVS, CDR2 FQNEAQ. The CDR3 spans 14 residues. CDR3 in DNA: TGTGCCAGCAGCCTAACTAGCGGGGGAAGCGAGCAGTACGTC. Amino acid sequence: CASSLTSGGSEQYV.

The sample holds one count of this clone. V gene TRBV7-9 combines with J gene TRBJ2-1; 8 bases fit TRBD2. Looked up from germline, CDR1 is SEHNR and CDR2 is FQNEAQ (reference sequence). The J segment lost 10 bases and the V segment lost 4 bases, leaving 15 bases of the junction unmatched. This CDR3 comprises 16 residues. CDR3 DNA sequence: TGTGCCAGCAGCTGGCGGGGAGGCGGGGGGCACGGGGAGCAGTTCTTC. Amino acid sequence: CASSWRGGGGHGEQFF.

The count of this clone is one. The chain links TRBV5-1 to TRBJ1-6, with 7 bases aligning to TRBD1. The length of the CDR3 is 14 residues. Germline V gives CDR1 SGHRS, CDR2 YFSETQ. V was pared by 8 bases and J by 6 bases, with 8 bases of the junction left unmatched. In DNA form, the CDR3 reads TGCGCCAGTAAAACGGGGACAGCTAATTCACCCCTCCACTTT. Translated: CASKTGTANSPLHF.

V gene TRBV7-9 combines with J gene TRBJ1-4; 7 nucleotides line up with TRBD1. Trimming at V came to 6 bases and at J to 6 bases, leaving 7 bases not matched to a gene. The germline V gene encodes CDR1 SEHNR and CDR2 FQNEAQ (reference sequence). CDR3 length: 14 residues. This CDR3 reads CASRREGADEKLFF. Written as DNA, the CDR3 is TGTGCCAGCAGACGAGAGGGGGCGGATGAAAAACTGTTTTTT. Together with reference TRBV7-9 and TRBJ1-4, the CDR3 gives the full variable domain: DTGVSQNPRHKITKRGQNVTFRCDPISEHNRLYWYRQTLGQGPEFLTYFQNEAQLEKSRLLSDRFSAERPKGSFSTLEIQRTEQGDSAMYLCASRREGADEKLFFGSGTQLSVL.

The chain is built from TRBV10-3 and TRBJ2-6; D is unclear. The CDR3 sequence is 14 residues long. Germline CDR1 ENHRY, CDR2 SYGVKD. V was shortened by 7 bases and J by 0 bases, with 7 bases between the two germline ends. The CDR3 here is CAIMADSGANVLTF. Here the CDR3 DNA reads TGTGCCATCATGGCGGACTCTGGGGCCAACGTCCTGACTTTC.

The chain uses TRBV9 and TRBJ2-5, with TRBD2 matching over 11 bases. The CDR3 length is 15 residues. With V trimmed by 4 bases and J by 2 bases, 4 bases remained unmatched. The V gene's germline CDR1 is SGDLS and CDR2 YYNGEE. The CDR3 loop reads CASSLTSGAQETQYF. In DNA, the CDR3 is TGTGCCAGCAGCTTGACTAGCGGGGCTCAAGAGACCCAGTACTTC.

The gene calls are TRBV19 and TRBJ1-5; D ambiguous. V dropped 7 bases and J dropped 3 bases, with 13 bases sitting between them. Germline CDR1 reads LNHDA; CDR2 reads SQIVND (reference sequence). The CDR3 is 14 residues long. In DNA form, the CDR3 reads TGTGCCAGTATCAATGCGGGTCCCAATCAGCCCCAGCATTTT. It encodes CASINAGPNQPQHF.

Points on this clone: One junction end does not reproduce the germline sequence, and a read error may be involved. This chain links TRBV5-4 with TRBJ2-3; a possible D gene is TRBD2 (5 bases). The germline CDR1 and CDR2 sequences are SGHNT and YYREEE (reference sequence). The CDR3 totals 14 residues. This chain's CDR3 is CASSPGVLTDTQYF. DNA of the CDR3: TGCGCCAGCAGCCCCGGGGTACTCACAGATACGCAGTATTTT.

The table lists this clone with a few counts. The rearrangement links TRBV6-4 to TRBJ1-2; 9 nucleotides agree with TRBD1. Trimming took 5 bases from V and 4 from J; bases not matched to a gene: 11. The CDR3 totals 16 residues. CDR1 and CDR2 (germline): MRHNA, SNTAGT. The DNA for the CDR3 is TGTGCCAGCAGTCCGACAGGGGGAGTCTTCTCCTATGGCTACACCTTC. It yields the protein CASSPTGGVFSYGYTF.

The genes are TRBV14 and TRBJ1-4; D may be TRBD1 (5 bases). The germline V gene has CDR1 SGHDN and CDR2 FVKESK. This CDR3 spans 15 amino acids. V shed 6 bases and J shed 8 bases, with 19 bases lying between them. CDR3 nucleotides: TGTGCCAGCAGTGGGTTTCAGGGCGCCGAAGAAAAACTGTTTTTT. Encoded protein: CASSGFQGAEEKLFF.

As regards this clone: The same CDR3 can be traced to other DNA sequences in this sample. J is TRBJ2-1 and V is TRBV7-8, with 10 nucleotides matching TRBD2. The CDR3 covers 17 residues. Germline values: CDR1 SGHVS, CDR2 FQNEAQ. Losses at the gene ends were 3 bases for V and 3 bases for J; bases not matched to a gene: 8. The DNA for the CDR3 is TGTGCCAGCAGCTTGGCGGGCCTAGCGGGGGACTACAATGAGCAGTTCTTC. Protein: CASSLAGLAGDYNEQFF.

The chain is built from TRBV7-9 and TRBJ1-5; 9 bases match TRBD1. The germline V gene encodes CDR1 SEHNR and CDR2 FQNEAQ (reference sequence). J lost 1 base, V lost 5 bases, and 3 bases had no gene match. CDR3 size: 15 residues. CDR3 loop: CASSGQGTSNQPQHF. The CDR3 DNA sequence: TGTGCCAGCAGCGGACAGGGGACGAGCAATCAGCCCCAGCATTTT. Full variable domain (outside the CDR3, taken from reference TRBV7-9 and TRBJ1-5): DTGVSQNPRHKITKRGQNVTFRCDPISEHNRLYWYRQTLGQGPEFLTYFQNEAQLEKSRLLSDRFSAERPKGSFSTLEIQRTEQGDSAMYLCASSGQGTSNQPQHFGDGTRLSIL.

The sample holds one count of this clone. V is TRBV7-8 and J is TRBJ2-1; D perhaps matches TRBD1 (6 bases). Germline V lookup: CDR1 SGHVS, CDR2 FQNEAQ. V was trimmed by 1 base and J by 6 bases, leaving 16 bases between them. The CDR3 extends over 16 amino acids. The CDR3: CASSLDGQSAFNEQFF. CDR3 nucleotide sequence: TGTGCCAGCAGCTTAGACGGACAGTCAGCGTTCAATGAGCAGTTCTTC.

This chain connects TRBV27 to TRBJ2-1; D is unresolved. This CDR3 has 12 amino acids. V lost 1 base to trimming and J lost 7 bases, with 5 bases between them. CDR1 MNHEY and CDR2 SMNVEV come from the germline V gene (reference sequence). CDR3 sequence reads: CASSLFGNEQFF. DNA of the CDR3: TGTGCCAGCAGTTTATTCGGGAATGAGCAGTTCTTC.